The clone carrying this TCR beta chain was seen more than once but under ten times. Its antigen is as yet unknown. These data belong to a study of human T cells and chemical hapten exposure. As for the study in general: Predominantly women, the patients had alopecia areata, totalis or universalis. Mainly, slight library volume differences in the pool made TCR yields vary. Notes on the study in general: Those TCRs sitting above 1 in 1000 frequency stayed the same with DPC sensitization.

Trimming pared 8 bases from V and 0 bases from J, leaving 14 bases between. In germline, CDR1 is SGHTA, CDR2 FQGNSA. CDR3 length: 14 residues. TCRdb independently ran MiXCR on the RACE reads; one entry per CDR3 protein. The sample carries around 76,000 distinct CDR3 sequences, approximately 12% recorded once. The sample's time point: patch test 1, 2 weeks after DPC sensitization. The treatment is: therapeutic diphenylcyclopropenone sensitization with weekly scalp DPC. The sample here was whole blood, taken in connection with sensitization to the hapten diphenylcyclopropenone (DPC). The J gene is TRBJ2-7, the V gene TRBV7-2; D assignment may be TRBD1 or TRBD2 (6 bases each). The sequence derives from an older woman with alopecia areata. Some clones in this sample may be carry-over from other donors' samples. CDR3 protein: CASGRTAYSYEQYF. CDR3 nucleotide sequence: TGTGCCAGCGGGAGGACAGCCTACTCCTACGAGCAGTACTTC.